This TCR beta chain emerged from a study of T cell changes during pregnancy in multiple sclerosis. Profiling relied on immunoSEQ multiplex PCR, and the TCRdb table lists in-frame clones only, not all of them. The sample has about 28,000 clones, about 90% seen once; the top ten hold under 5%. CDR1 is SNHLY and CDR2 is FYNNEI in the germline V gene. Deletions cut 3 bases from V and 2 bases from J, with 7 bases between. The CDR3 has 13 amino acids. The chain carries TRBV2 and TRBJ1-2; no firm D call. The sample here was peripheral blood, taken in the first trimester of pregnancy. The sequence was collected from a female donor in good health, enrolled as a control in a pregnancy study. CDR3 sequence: CASSDGSNYGYTF. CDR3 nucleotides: TGTGCCAGCAGTGACGGTTCCAACTATGGCTACACCTTC.